This T cell receptor (beta chain) stems from a study of response to subunit inactivated influenza vaccine (dated by TCRdb to the late 2010s). At the level of the whole study: Deep quantitative profiling of the T cell receptor repertoire was used in the study to follow responses to a trivalent subunit inactivated influenza vaccine.

Interpreted using the paper, the time point label stands for: approximately 47 days after influenza vaccine administration. Of note for this clonotype: It has no known antigen specificity. No base quality values were provided; no much bigger clone lies one nucleotide off.

Its CDR3 holds 15 amino acids, cysteine through phenylalanine. Only the CDR3 DNA stays, 45 bases, in frame from base 1. Trimming leaves V shorter by 5 bases and J shorter by 8 bases, with the junction holding 12 bases beyond the gene matches. CDR1 and CDR2 are drawn from the germline V gene (reference sequence): SEHNR, FQNEAQ. Libraries were prepared through RT-PCR. Reads for this sample came from an Illumina HiSeq 2500. TCRdb ran its own pipeline on the public reads, namely fastp trimming at Q25 and MiXCR clone calling, and kept in-frame beta chains. Each CDR3 protein appears once, grouped with its most common genes and DNA. The sample data list over 150,000 distinct CDR3 sequences, and roughly 11% of these were observed just once. Clones ranked in the top ten supply 9.5% to 15% of the sample. Study-wide conclusions, independent of this receptor: It was suggested by the authors that each seasonal influenza vaccination may recruit only a limited number of new T cells.

Sequences were derived from non-naive T cells sorted from PBMCs, sampled 40 to 50 days after vaccination. The cell subset or site label for this specimen denotes: memory T cell fraction. This sequence was found in a man aged 50 to 59 who received an inactivated influenza vaccine. Donor details come from another sample of the same person, matched by shared clones. The chain couples TRBV7-9 to TRBJ2-1, with TRBD1 identical over 7 junction bases. The DNA sequence is given as TGTGCCAGCAGCCCCCCCTCCGACAGGGCGGATGAGCAGTTCTTC. It specifies CASSPPSDRADEQFF.